The next 21 T cell receptor beta chains were all read from a single sample in a study of T cell repertoires in cytomegalovirus infection. The antigens these receptors bind are not known. TCRdb independently ran MiXCR on the reads; one entry per CDR3 protein. The repertoire has approximately 770,000 distinct CDR3 sequences, almost 30% of them found once; the top ten carry about 12%. Sequences were derived from cultured CD8+ T cells from PBMCs, sampled from culture after CMV antigen stimulation. These TCRs come from a human donor in good health (CMV status not recorded). Some clones in this sample may be carry-over from other donors' samples.

The chain couples TRBV27 to TRBJ2-3; D uncertain. This CDR3 spans 16 amino acids. The germline V gene encodes CDR1 MNHEY and CDR2 SMNVEV (reference sequence). Trimming removed 7 bases from V and 1 base from J, with 18 bases in between. CDR3 sequence: CASKLRPSDRTDTQYF. Written as DNA, the CDR3 is TGTGCCAGCAAGCTACGGCCCTCGGACCGCACAGATACGCAGTATTTT.

Only a few counts were recorded for this clonotype. The gene calls are TRBV19 and TRBJ1-2; TRBD1 agrees at 9 bases. The CDR3 loop spans 16 amino acids. V lost 3 bases to trimming and J lost 3 bases; unmatched junction nucleotides: 8. Germline CDR1 reads LNHDA; CDR2 reads SQIVND (reference sequence). CDR3 nucleotides: TGTGCCAGTAGTATCCGGGACAGGGTACGCGACTATGGCTACACCTTC. Its protein product is CASSIRDRVRDYGYTF.

CDR3 DNA sequence: TGTGCCAGTAGTATAGATCTGAAATGGGGACGCGACTATGGCTACACCTTC. Its translation: CASSIDLKWGRDYGYTF. The rearrangement joins TRBV19 to TRBJ1-2; D might be TRBD1 (5 bases). CDR3 size: 17 residues. Trimming shortened V by 0 bases and J by 3 bases, and 17 bases separated the two germline ends. The V gene's germline CDR1 is LNHDA and CDR2 SQIVND (reference sequence).

This clonotype came up many times. The chain uses TRBV6-1 and TRBJ1-1; D not resolved. Trimming removed 5 bases at V and 1 base at J, with 8 bases between. The germline gives CDR1 MNHNS, CDR2 SASEGT. The CDR3 loop spans 13 amino acids. The CDR3, as DNA: TGTGCCAGCAGTCCGGACGGGAACACTGAAGCTTTCTTT. Encoded protein: CASSPDGNTEAFF.

For this clonotype: This may be a read error, as it is one base from a much larger clone. The rearrangement links TRBV27 to TRBJ1-2, with D perhaps TRBD1 (5 bases). From germline, CDR1 is MNHEY and CDR2 SMNVEV (reference sequence). The CDR3 loop spans 14 amino acids. CDR3 loop: CASSLSRQFYDYTF. The CDR3 nucleotides read TGTGCCAGCAGTTTATCCCGACAGTTCTATGACTACACCTTC.

This sequence joins TRBV28 and TRBJ2-6, with D tentatively TRBD2 (5 bases). Germline V gives CDR1 MDHEN, CDR2 SYDVKM. The V and J ends lost 5 bases and 4 bases respectively, with 21 bases between them. The CDR3 contains 18 residues. The CDR3 region is CASSSSLRVPGGANVLTF. The DNA for the CDR3 is TGTGCCAGCAGTAGTTCCTTAAGGGTACCGGGAGGGGCCAACGTCCTGACTTTC.

This chain uses TRBV3-1 with TRBJ1-4; 9 bases line up with TRBD1. V was clipped by 5 bases and J by 7 bases; unmatched bases: 8. This CDR3 region has 15 residues. Germline V gene sequence: CDR1 LGHDT, CDR2 YNNKEL (reference sequence). Written as DNA, the CDR3 is TGTGCCAGCAGCGAAGGGGACAGGGATGGTGAAAAACTGTTTTTT. Protein sequence: CASSEGDRDGEKLFF.

The V and J genes are TRBV15 and TRBJ2-5; 10 bases are shared with TRBD2. Germline CDR1 reads LNHNV; CDR2 reads YYDKDF (reference sequence). The CDR3 is 18 amino acids. Trimming removed 0 bases from V and 1 base from J; junction bases left unmatched: 8. In DNA, the CDR3 is TGTGCCACCAGCAGAGACCGGTCTAGCGGGGGACGCCAAGAGACCCAGTACTTC. Residues: CATSRDRSSGGRQETQYF.

The genes are TRBV28 and TRBJ2-7; TRBD2 matches 8 bases. The CDR3 has 15 amino acids. J gave up 3 bases and V 4 bases, and 8 bases lay outside the gene matches. Germline CDR1 is MDHEN and CDR2 is SYDVKM. The CDR3 sequence: CASSSPWTSNYEQYV. The CDR3 DNA reads as TGTGCCAGCAGTTCCCCCTGGACTAGCAACTACGAGCAGTACGTC.

This clonotype was seen a handful of times. The J gene is TRBJ1-4, the V gene TRBV6-5; D uncertain. Germline CDR1 and CDR2: MNHEY and SVGAGI. The CDR3 extends over 16 amino acids. V lost 0 bases and J lost 6, with 14 bases in between. In nucleotides, the CDR3 is TGTGCCAGCAGTTACTCAACCGGCTGGAAGGATGAAAAACTGTTTTTT. It is translated as CASSYSTGWKDEKLFF.

This clonotype was seen a few times. The J gene is TRBJ2-1, the V gene TRBV5-1; D could derive from TRBD1 or TRBD2 (5 bases each). Trimming left V 5 bases short and J 5 bases short, with 17 bases between. The CDR3 is made up of 15 amino acids. In germline, CDR1 is SGHRS, CDR2 YFSETQ. DNA for the CDR3: TGCGCCAGCAGTTCCCCCCACAGAGGGGACAATGAGCAGTTCTTC. It yields the protein CASSSPHRGDNEQFF. Full variable domain (missing parts from reference TRBV5-1 and TRBJ2-1): KAGVTQTPRYLIKTRGQQVTLSCSPISGHRSVSWYQQTPGQGLQFLFEYFSETQRNKGNFPGRFSGRQFSNSRSEMNVSTLELGDSALYLCASSSPHRGDNEQFFGPGTRLTVL.

The genes are TRBV5-4 and TRBJ2-5; D possibly uses TRBD1 or TRBD2 (5 bases each). Germline CDR1 SGHNT, CDR2 YYREEE (reference sequence). Between the trimmed V and J ends, which lost 0 bases and 3 bases, there was a span of 12 bases. The CDR3 runs 15 residues. The CDR3 DNA reads as TGTGCCAGCAGCTTGGAGGTAGGGACCGAAGAGACCCAGTACTTC. Amino acid sequence: CASSLEVGTEETQYF.

This clonotype was observed a handful of times. The rearrangement links TRBV12-3 or TRBV12-4 to TRBJ2-1; D call uncertain. Trimming removed 8 bases at V and 0 bases at J, with 11 bases between. The length of the CDR3 is 14 residues. The CDR3 loop reads CASGESSSYNEQFF. The CDR3 nucleotides read TGTGCCAGCGGTGAATCTAGCTCCTACAATGAGCAGTTCTTC.

The V gene is TRBV7-8, the J gene TRBJ2-2; D is unresolved. Trimming removed 7 bases from V and 0 bases from J, with 6 bases in between. In germline, CDR1 is SGHVS, CDR2 FQNEAQ. This CDR3 is 13 amino acids long. CDR3 protein: CASTRPNTGELFF. DNA of the CDR3: TGTGCCAGCACCCGACCGAACACCGGGGAGCTGTTTTTT.

The CDR3 bases are TGTGCCAGCAGTCCCCTACAGTCCGGGGGGGAGACCCAGTACTTC. Protein product: CASSPLQSGGETQYF. The genes are TRBV27 and TRBJ2-5; 7 nucleotides align to TRBD2. The V gene's germline CDR1 is MNHEY and CDR2 SMNVEV (reference sequence). V trimming: 5 bases; J trimming: 5 bases; junction bases outside the gene matches: 11. This CDR3 contains 15 residues.

The sample holds a few counts of this clonotype. The chain has TRBV5-4 and TRBJ2-7, with TRBD2 identical over 8 bases. The trim removed 0 bases at V and 7 bases at J, leaving 9 bases unmatched. In germline, CDR1 is SGHNT, CDR2 YYREEE (reference sequence). The CDR3 runs to 15 residues. CDR3 protein: CASSLGRGGPREQYF. In DNA, the CDR3 is TGTGCCAGCAGCTTGGGACGGGGGGGACCAAGGGAGCAGTACTTC.

This clonotype was counted at least ten times. J is TRBJ2-3 and V is TRBV7-2, with 7 positions matching TRBD1. CDR3 length: 16 amino acids. Germline V lookup: CDR1 SGHTA, CDR2 FQGNSA. Trimming took 0 bases from V and 2 from J; bases not matched to a gene: 5. CDR3 region: CASSLADRAITDTQYF. The DNA for the CDR3 is TGTGCCAGCAGCTTAGCAGACAGGGCCATCACAGATACGCAGTATTTT.

This clonotype appeared a few times. The V gene is TRBV2, the J gene TRBJ2-2, with no clear D. V lost 6 bases to trimming and J lost 7 bases, with 27 bases between them. CDR3 length equals 18 residues. Germline V gene lookup returns CDR1 SNHLY and CDR2 FYNNEI. Written as DNA, the CDR3 is TGTGCCAGCAGATTCCCTCGGGCAGACTTCCAAGGTAGCGGGGAGCTGTTTTTT. It codes for CASRFPRADFQGSGELFF.

This clonotype was seen only a few times. The chain combines TRBV12-3 or TRBV12-4 with TRBJ1-1; D not resolved. The CDR3 loop spans 14 amino acids. Trimming removed 6 bases from V and 6 bases from J, with 17 bases in between. The chain's CDR3 is CASSLKRVGAEAFF. The CDR3 region has the DNA TGTGCCAGCAGCCTAAAACGGGTCGGGGCTGAAGCTTTCTTT.

CDR3 bases: TGTGCCAGCAGCCCGGGACAGGGCGGAATGAATGGCTACACCTTC. Translation: CASSPGQGGMNGYTF. The chain links TRBV3-1 to TRBJ1-2; TRBD1 aligns across 9 bases. V lost 4 bases and J lost 6; bases outside the gene matches: 9. The CDR3 sequence is 15 residues long. From germline, CDR1 is LGHDT and CDR2 YNNKEL (reference sequence).

This clonotype was seen more than once but under ten times. V usage is TRBV7-9 and J usage is TRBJ1-2, with no clear D. The V and J ends lost 5 bases and 6 bases respectively, with 13 bases between them. CDR1 is SEHNR and CDR2 is FQNEAQ in the germline V gene (reference sequence). The CDR3 spans 13 residues. CDR3 nucleotide sequence: TGTGCCAGCAGCCCCCTTAAACGGGATGGCTACACCTTC. This gives the protein CASSPLKRDGYTF.